The entry below describes one TCR beta chain. Clones were read by immunoSEQ multiplex PCR, and TCRdb kept only the in-frame ones, dropping some. The sample lists over 300,000 clones; 89% were seen once. The source of the sample is a study of blood T cell repertoires in COVID-19. At the level of the study: PBMCs, B-cell-depleted T cells, or T cells were the source of the cDNA or gDNA that made up the material.

The CDR3 contains 13 residues. Germline lookup yields CDR1 SGDLS and CDR2 YYNGEE. V was clipped by 4 bases and J by 6 bases; unmatched bases: 5. The chain employs TRBV9 and TRBJ1-2, with TRBD1 identical over 8 bases. Sample: PBMCs or T cells enriched from blood (not recorded which). The sequence was collected from a woman aged 40 to 50 who had recovered from COVID-19. CDR3 in DNA: TGTGCCAGCAGCCCCGGACAGGGCAATGGCTACACCTTC. Translation: CASSPGQGNGYTF.